The next 11 T cell receptor beta chains were all read from a single sample in a study of long-term antiretroviral therapy in people with HIV. Sequencing used immunoSEQ v3.0 at survey level. Sequencing used immunoSEQ multiplex PCR; TCRdb keeps in-frame clones, though not all of them. This sample has about 8,500 clones; around 83% occur once, and the top ten carry 8% to 9.5%. Here the sequenced sample was unsorted PBMCs, taken 0.3 years before starting antiretroviral therapy. The receptors derive from a man aged 30 to 39 with HIV.

The gene calls are TRBV19 and TRBJ2-7, with D hard to call. The CDR3 has 15 residues. Germline-derived CDR1 and CDR2 are LNHDA and SQIVND (reference sequence). Trimming shortened V by 1 base and J by 1 base, and 11 bases separated the two germline ends. This CDR3 reads CASSIGALGSYEQYF. The CDR3 nucleotides are TGTGCCAGTAGTATAGGGGCTCTAGGGTCCTACGAGCAGTACTTC.

The rearrangement links TRBV5-4 to TRBJ2-1; TRBD2 agrees at 14 bases. Germline V gene lookup returns CDR1 SGHNT and CDR2 YYREEE (reference sequence). Germline trimming cut 2 bases from V and 7 bases from J; bases unmatched to any gene: 8. The CDR3 is 17 amino acids. The CDR3 DNA sequence: TGTGCCAGCAGCTTAAAAGCGGGACTAGCGGGAGCAAATGAGCAGTTCTTC. The encoded protein is CASSLKAGLAGANEQFF.

The chain joins TRBV20-1 to TRBJ2-5; D call uncertain. The CDR3 spans 10 residues. The V end was cut by 6 bases, the J end by 1 base, with 3 bases between. Germline-derived CDR1 and CDR2 are DFQATT and SNEGSKA (reference sequence). The CDR3 here is CSAGQETQYF. The CDR3 DNA reads as TGCAGTGCGGGCCAAGAGACCCAGTACTTC.

The rearrangement uses TRBV5-1 and TRBJ1-5; TRBD1 might be the D (6 bases). Trimming left V 0 bases short and J 6 bases short, with 10 bases between. The CDR3 contains 14 residues. The germline V gene encodes CDR1 SGHRS and CDR2 YFSETQ. Here the CDR3 DNA reads TGCGCCAGCAGCTTGGGGGGCAGGGGTCAGCCCCAGCATTTT. Translated: CASSLGGRGQPQHF. Filled out from reference TRBV5-1 and TRBJ1-5, the complete variable domain reads KAGVTQTPRYLIKTRGQQVTLSCSPISGHRSVSWYQQTPGQGLQFLFEYFSETQRNKGNFPGRFSGRQFSNSRSEMNVSTLELGDSALYLCASSLGGRGQPQHFGDGTRLSIL.

The chain is built from TRBV13 and TRBJ2-5; the D gene is possibly TRBD1 (5 bases). V lost 2 bases and J lost 0, with 16 bases in between. Germline lookup yields CDR1 PRHDT and CDR2 FYEKMQ (reference sequence). This CDR3 is 17 amino acids long. CDR3 region: CASSLKLGQSYQETQYF. CDR3 in DNA: TGTGCCAGCAGCTTAAAGTTGGGGCAGTCGTACCAAGAGACCCAGTACTTC.

This sequence joins TRBV5-1 and TRBJ2-7; TRBD1 aligns across 8 bases. Germline values: CDR1 SGHRS, CDR2 YFSETQ. The trim removed 4 bases at V and 2 bases at J, leaving 8 bases unmatched. The CDR3 has 15 amino acids. This CDR3 is CASSPWETGAYEQYF. DNA of the CDR3: TGCGCCAGCAGCCCCTGGGAGACAGGGGCCTACGAGCAGTACTTC.

Notes on this clone: At one end the junction does not follow the germline gene, possibly because of a read error. The rearrangement links TRBV6-6 to TRBJ2-3; D is undetermined. This CDR3 has 14 amino acids. CDR1 and CDR2 from the germline V gene are MNHNY and SVGAGI (reference sequence). The CDR3 bases are TGTGCCAGCAGTGACTCGGCCAGCACAGATACGCAGTATTTT. Translated, it gives CASSDSASTDTQYF.

V usage is TRBV7-8 and J usage is TRBJ2-2; 13 bases agree with TRBD2. V lost 5 bases, J lost 4 bases, and 10 bases stayed unmatched. Germline V gene lookup returns CDR1 SGHVS and CDR2 FQNEAQ. The CDR3 extends over 18 amino acids. The CDR3 DNA follows: TGTGCCAGCAGCCCCCGACTAGCGGGGGGCGGGGGCACCGGGGAGCTGTTTTTT. It is translated as CASSPRLAGGGGTGELFF.

The rearrangement uses TRBV6-4 and TRBJ2-2; 8 nucleotides match TRBD2. The V gene end was trimmed by 3 bases and the J gene end by 4 bases; junction bases not matched to a gene: 1. The CDR3 is 14 residues long. The germline V gene has CDR1 MRHNA and CDR2 SNTAGT. The CDR3 coding sequence is TGTGCCAGCAGTGAACGGGGGGGCACCGGGGAGCTGTTTTTT. It specifies CASSERGGTGELFF.

The chain carries TRBV13 and TRBJ1-2, with TRBD1 as a possible D gene (5 bases). This CDR3 has 14 amino acids. The germline CDR1 and CDR2 sequences are PRHDT and FYEKMQ (reference sequence). Trimming stripped 9 bases from V and 2 bases from J, with 16 bases between. This CDR3 reads CASSSRGGNYGYTF. In nucleotides, the CDR3 is TGTGCCAGTTCGTCGAGGGGAGGGAACTATGGCTACACCTTC.

The gene calls are TRBV21-1 and TRBJ2-1; TRBD2, the table's D call, was not compared with the DNA. TRBV21-1 is designated a pseudogene. This CDR3 contains 16 residues. CDR3 sequence (DNA): TGTGCCAGCAGGCCTCGGACTAGCGGGGGATACAATGAGCAGTTCTTC. Translated, it gives CASRPRTSGGYNEQFF.